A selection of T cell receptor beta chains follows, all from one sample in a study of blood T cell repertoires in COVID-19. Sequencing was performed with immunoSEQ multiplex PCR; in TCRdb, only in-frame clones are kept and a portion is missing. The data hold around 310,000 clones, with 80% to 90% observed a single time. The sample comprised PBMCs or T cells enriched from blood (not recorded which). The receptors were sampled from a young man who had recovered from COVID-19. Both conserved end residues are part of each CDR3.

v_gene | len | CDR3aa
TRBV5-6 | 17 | CASTGTGGWDGANVLTF
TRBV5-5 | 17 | CASSGAVGSATNEKLFF
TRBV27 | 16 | CATMTGGQGSDTEAFF
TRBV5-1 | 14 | CASSVGEVTYEQYF
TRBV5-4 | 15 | CASQAWGDYNSPLHF
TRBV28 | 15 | CASSATGFGANVLTF
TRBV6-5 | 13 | CATRDRGLSEAFF
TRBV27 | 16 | CASSLLWTSGPNEQFF
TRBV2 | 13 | CASSREVNTEAFF
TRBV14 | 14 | CASSQGGWKYGYTF
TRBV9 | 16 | CASSVGGDPSTYEQYF
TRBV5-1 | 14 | CASSLDRVGFEQYF
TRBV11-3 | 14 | CASSIGTGGETQYF
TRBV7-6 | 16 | CASSALAGESYNEQFF
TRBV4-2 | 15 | CASSPPSGGKGEQFF
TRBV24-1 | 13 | CATSDGQGYEQYF
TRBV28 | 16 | CASSPPQGMRNQPQHF
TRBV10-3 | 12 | CATWDGGGTIYF
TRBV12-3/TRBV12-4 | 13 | CASTLGQVEKLFF
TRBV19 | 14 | CATSDRVGSYEQYF